This T cell receptor (beta chain) was recovered during a study of glioma-infiltrating T cells after dendritic cell vaccination. Germline assignment: CDR1 LNHNV and CDR2 YYDKDF (reference sequence). This CDR3 contains 16 residues. The V and J ends lost 2 bases and 0 bases, in that order; junction bases with no gene match: 6. This clone was seen just once. Time point reported: after dendritic cell vaccination, including at tumor progression/relapse. Isocitrate dehydrogenase mutation was absent in all glioblastoma patients. Measured with immunoSEQ multiplex PCR; TCRdb has only the in-frame clones, and not every one. This table has 50,000 to 60,000 clones, roughly 83% appearing once.

The TCR sequence derives from a human donor with glioblastoma. This chain joins TRBV15 and TRBJ1-2; TRBD1 aligns across 7 bases. Material: blood, obtained after dendritic cell vaccination. CDR3 protein: CATSRLNQGANYGYTF. In nucleotides, the CDR3 is TGTGCCACCAGCAGACTTAACCAGGGGGCTAACTATGGCTACACCTTC.